This T cell receptor (beta chain) was sequenced for a study of T cell repertoires in cytomegalovirus infection. TCRdb re-called the reads through MiXCR, storing one row per CDR3 protein. The top ten hold around an eighth of the sample, which has fewer than 950,000 distinct CDR3 sequences, less than 35% seen once. Concerning this clonotype itself: What it binds is not known.

CDR1 MNHEY and CDR2 SMNVEV come from the germline V gene (reference sequence). V lost 3 bases and J 5 bases, leaving 10 bases between the germline ends. The length of the CDR3 is 13 residues. The J gene is TRBJ1-1, the V gene TRBV27; D call uncertain. This receptor was obtained from a human donor in good health (CMV status not recorded). Some clones in this sample may be carry-over from other donors' samples. The specimen was cultured CD8+ T cells from PBMCs, collected from culture after CMV antigen stimulation. The CDR3 sequence: CASSFQAGTEAFF. The CDR3 DNA reads as TGTGCCAGCAGTTTCCAGGCGGGAACTGAAGCTTTCTTT.